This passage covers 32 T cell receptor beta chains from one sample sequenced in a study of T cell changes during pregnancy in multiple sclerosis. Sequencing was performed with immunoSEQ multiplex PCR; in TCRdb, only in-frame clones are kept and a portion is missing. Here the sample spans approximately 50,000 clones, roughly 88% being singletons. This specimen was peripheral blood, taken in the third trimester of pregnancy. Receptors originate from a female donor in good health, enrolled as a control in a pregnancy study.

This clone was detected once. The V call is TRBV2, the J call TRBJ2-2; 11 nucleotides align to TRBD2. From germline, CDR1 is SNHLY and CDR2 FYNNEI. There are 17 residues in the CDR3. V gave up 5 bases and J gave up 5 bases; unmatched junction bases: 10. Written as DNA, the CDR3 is TGTGCCAGCAGTAGTCTAGCGGGAGGCGGGAGGACCGGGGAGCTGTTTTTT. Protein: CASSSLAGGGRTGELFF.

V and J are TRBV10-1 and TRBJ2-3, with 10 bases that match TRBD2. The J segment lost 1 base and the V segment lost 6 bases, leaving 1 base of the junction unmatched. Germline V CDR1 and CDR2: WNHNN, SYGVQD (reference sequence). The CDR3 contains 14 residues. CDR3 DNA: TGCGCCAGCAGGAGCGGGGGGGGCACAGATACGCAGTATTTT. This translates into CASRSGGGTDTQYF.

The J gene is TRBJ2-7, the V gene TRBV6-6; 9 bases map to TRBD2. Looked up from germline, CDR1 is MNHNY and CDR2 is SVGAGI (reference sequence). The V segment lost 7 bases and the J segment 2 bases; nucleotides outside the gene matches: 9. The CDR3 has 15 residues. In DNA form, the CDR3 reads TGTGCCAGCACCGAGGGGGCGGGAGGGCCCTACGAGCAGTACTTC. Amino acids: CASTEGAGGPYEQYF.

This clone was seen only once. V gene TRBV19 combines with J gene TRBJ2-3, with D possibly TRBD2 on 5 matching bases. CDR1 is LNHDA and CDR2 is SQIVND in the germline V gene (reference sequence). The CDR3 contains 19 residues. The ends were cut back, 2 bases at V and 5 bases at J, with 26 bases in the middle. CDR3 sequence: CASSIMASKLGVGIDTQYF. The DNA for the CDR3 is TGTGCCAGTAGTATAATGGCGTCCAAGTTGGGAGTAGGCATAGATACGCAGTATTTT.

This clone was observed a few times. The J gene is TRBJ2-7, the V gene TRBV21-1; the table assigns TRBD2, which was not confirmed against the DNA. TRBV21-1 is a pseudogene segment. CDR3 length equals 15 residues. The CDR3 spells CASSKAERASYEQYF. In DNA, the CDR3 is TGTGCCAGCAGCAAAGCGGAGCGGGCCTCCTACGAGCAGTACTTC.

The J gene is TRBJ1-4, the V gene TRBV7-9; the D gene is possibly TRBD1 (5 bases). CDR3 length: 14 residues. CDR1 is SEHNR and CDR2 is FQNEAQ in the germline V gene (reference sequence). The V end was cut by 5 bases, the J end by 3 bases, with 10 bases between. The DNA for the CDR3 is TGTGCCAGCAGCCTGGACACCTCTAATGAAAAACTGTTTTTT. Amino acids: CASSLDTSNEKLFF.

CDR3 in DNA: TGTGCTAGTGGTAACCCCGGGACAGGGGGTACTGAAGCTTTCTTT. Its protein is CASGNPGTGGTEAFF. This chain links TRBV12-5 with TRBJ1-1, with TRBD1 identical over 11 bases. The germline V gene encodes CDR1 LGHNT and CDR2 FRNRAP. Losses at the gene ends were 5 bases for V and 5 bases for J; bases not matched to a gene: 7. This CDR3 comprises 15 residues.

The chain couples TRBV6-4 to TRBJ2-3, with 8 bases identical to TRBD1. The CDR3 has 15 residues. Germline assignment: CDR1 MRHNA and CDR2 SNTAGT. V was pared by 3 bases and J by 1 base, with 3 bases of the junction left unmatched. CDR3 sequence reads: CASSDRGQGTDTQYF. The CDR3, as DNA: TGTGCCAGCAGTGATCGGGGACAGGGCACAGATACGCAGTATTTT.

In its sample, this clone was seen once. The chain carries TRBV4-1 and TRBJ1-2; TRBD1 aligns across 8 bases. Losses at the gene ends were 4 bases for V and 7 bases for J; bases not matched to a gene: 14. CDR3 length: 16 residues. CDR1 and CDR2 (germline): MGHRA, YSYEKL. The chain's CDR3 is CASSPSGQGSLPGYTF. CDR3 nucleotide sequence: TGCGCCAGCAGCCCTTCAGGACAGGGATCCCTCCCTGGCTACACCTTC.

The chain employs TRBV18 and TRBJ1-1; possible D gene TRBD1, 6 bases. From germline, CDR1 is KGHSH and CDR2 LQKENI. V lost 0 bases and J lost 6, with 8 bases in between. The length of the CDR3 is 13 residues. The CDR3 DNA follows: TGTGCCAGCTCACCACCACAGGGTTCTGAAGCTTTCTTT. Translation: CASSPPQGSEAFF. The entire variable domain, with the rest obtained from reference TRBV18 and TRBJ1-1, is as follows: NAGVMQNPRHLVRRRGQEARLRCSPMKGHSHVYWYRQLPEEGLKFMVYLQKENIIDESGMPKERFSAEFPKEGPSILRIQQVVRGDSAAYFCASSPPQGSEAFFGQGTRLTVV.

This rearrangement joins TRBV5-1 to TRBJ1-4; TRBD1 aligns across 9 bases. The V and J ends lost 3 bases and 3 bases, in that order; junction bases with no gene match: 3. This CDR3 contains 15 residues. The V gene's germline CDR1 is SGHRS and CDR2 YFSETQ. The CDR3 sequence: CASSSTGGANEKLFF. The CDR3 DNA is TGCGCCAGCAGCTCGACAGGGGGAGCTAATGAAAAACTGTTTTTT. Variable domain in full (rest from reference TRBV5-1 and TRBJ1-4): KAGVTQTPRYLIKTRGQQVTLSCSPISGHRSVSWYQQTPGQGLQFLFEYFSETQRNKGNFPGRFSGRQFSNSRSEMNVSTLELGDSALYLCASSSTGGANEKLFFGSGTQLSVL.

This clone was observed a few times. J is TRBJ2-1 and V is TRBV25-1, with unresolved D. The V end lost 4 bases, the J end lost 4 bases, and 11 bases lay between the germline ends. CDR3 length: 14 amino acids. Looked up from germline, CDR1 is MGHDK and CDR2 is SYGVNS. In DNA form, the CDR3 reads TGTGCCAGCAGTGGGCTTCGGGTATACAATGAGCAGTTCTTC. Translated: CASSGLRVYNEQFF.

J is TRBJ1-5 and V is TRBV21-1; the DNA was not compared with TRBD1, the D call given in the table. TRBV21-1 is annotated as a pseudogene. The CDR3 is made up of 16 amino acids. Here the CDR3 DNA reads TGTGCCAGCAGCAAGACAGGGTGGCTGTGGGAGCAGCCCCAGCATTTT. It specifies CASSKTGWLWEQPQHF.

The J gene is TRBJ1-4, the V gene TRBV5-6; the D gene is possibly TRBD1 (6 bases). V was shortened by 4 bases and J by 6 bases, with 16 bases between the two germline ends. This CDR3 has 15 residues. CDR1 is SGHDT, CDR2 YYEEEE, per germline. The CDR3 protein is CASSKTQGWDEKLFF. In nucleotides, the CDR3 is TGTGCCAGCAGCAAAACACAGGGTTGGGATGAAAAACTGTTTTTT.

The CDR3 bases are TGTGCCACTGGGGGGACAGGAGGGTATGGCTACACCTTC. Its translation is CATGGTGGYGYTF. This chain connects TRBV6-5 to TRBJ1-2, with 8 positions matching TRBD1. The V gene's germline CDR1 is MNHEY and CDR2 SVGAGI. Germline trimming cut 10 bases from V and 5 bases from J; bases unmatched to any gene: 9. This CDR3 contains 13 residues.

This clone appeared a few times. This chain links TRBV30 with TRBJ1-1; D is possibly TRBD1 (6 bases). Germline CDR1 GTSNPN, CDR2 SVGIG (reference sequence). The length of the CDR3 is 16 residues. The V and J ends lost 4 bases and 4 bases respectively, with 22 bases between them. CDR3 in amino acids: CAWNAWGPPFITEAFF. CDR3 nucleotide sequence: TGTGCCTGGAATGCGTGGGGGCCCCCCTTTATCACTGAAGCTTTCTTT.

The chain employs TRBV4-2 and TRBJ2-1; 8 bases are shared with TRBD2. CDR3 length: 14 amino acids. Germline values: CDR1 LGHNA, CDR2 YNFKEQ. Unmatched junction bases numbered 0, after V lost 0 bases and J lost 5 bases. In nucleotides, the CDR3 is TGTGCCAGCAGCCAAGAGCGGGGGGACAATGAGCAGTTCTTC. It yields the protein CASSQERGDNEQFF.

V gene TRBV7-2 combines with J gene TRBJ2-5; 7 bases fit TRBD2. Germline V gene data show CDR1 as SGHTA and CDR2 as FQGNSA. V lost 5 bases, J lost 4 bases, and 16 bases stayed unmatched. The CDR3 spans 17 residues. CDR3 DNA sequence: TGTGCCAGCAGCGCGGGACTACCGGGTTTGGCGGGAGAGACCCAGTACTTC. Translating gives CASSAGLPGLAGETQYF.

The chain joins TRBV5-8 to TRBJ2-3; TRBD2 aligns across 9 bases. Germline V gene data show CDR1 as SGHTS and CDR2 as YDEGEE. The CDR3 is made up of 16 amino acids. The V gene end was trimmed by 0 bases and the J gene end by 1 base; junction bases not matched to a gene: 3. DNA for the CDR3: TGTGCCAGCAGCTTGGAGGTAGCGGGGGGCACAGATACGCAGTATTTT. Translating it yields CASSLEVAGGTDTQYF.

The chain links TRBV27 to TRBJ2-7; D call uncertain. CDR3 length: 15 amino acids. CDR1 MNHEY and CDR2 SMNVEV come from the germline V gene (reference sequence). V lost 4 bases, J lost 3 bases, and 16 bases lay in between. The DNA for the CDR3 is TGTGCCAGCAGTTCTCTCAGTGGTTCGGGCTACGAGCAGTACTTC. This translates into CASSSLSGSGYEQYF.

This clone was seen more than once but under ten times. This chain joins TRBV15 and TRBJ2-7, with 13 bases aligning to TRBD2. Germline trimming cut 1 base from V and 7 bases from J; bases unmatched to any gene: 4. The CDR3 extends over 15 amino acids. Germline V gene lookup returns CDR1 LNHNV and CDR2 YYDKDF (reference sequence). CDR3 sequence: CATSRGTSGSREQYF. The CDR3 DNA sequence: TGTGCCACCAGCAGAGGGACTAGCGGGAGCCGGGAGCAGTACTTC.

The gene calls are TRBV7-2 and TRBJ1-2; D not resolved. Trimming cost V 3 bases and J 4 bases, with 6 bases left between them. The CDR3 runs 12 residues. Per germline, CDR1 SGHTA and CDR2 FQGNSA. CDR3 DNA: TGTGCCAGCAGCTTCGAACTCTATGGCTACACCTTC. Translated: CASSFELYGYTF.

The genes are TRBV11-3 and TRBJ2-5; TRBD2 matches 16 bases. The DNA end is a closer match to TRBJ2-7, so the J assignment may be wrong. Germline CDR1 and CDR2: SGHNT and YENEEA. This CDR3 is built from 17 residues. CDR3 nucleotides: TGTGCCAGCAGCGCACCGGGACTAGCGGGAGGGGCCTACGAGCAGTACTTC. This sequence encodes CASSAPGLAGGAYEQYF.

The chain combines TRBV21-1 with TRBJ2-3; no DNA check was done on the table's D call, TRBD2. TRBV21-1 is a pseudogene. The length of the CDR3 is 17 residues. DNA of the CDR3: TGTGCCAGCAGCTCTAGCGGGGGGTTCCTTAGCACAGATACGCAGTATTTT. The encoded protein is CASSSSGGFLSTDTQYF.

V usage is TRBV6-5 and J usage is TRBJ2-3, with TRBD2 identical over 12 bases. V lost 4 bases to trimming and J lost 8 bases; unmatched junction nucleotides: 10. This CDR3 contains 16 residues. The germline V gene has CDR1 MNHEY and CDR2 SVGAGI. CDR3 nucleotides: TGTGCCAGCAGTTCATTAGCTAGCGGGAGGGATGGTACGCAGTATTTT. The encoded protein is CASSSLASGRDGTQYF.

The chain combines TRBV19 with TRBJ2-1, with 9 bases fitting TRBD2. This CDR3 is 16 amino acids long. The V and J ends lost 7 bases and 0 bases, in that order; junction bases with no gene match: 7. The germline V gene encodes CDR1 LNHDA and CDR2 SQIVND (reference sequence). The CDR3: CASNPSGATSYNEQFF. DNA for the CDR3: TGTGCCAGTAACCCTAGCGGGGCCACCTCCTACAATGAGCAGTTCTTC.

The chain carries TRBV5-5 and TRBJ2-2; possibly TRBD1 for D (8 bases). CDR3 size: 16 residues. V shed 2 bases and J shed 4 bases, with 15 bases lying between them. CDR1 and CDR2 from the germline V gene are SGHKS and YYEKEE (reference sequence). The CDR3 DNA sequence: TGTGCCAGCAGCTTCGTTACAGGGGGGGGCACCGGGGAGCTGTTTTTT. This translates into CASSFVTGGGTGELFF.

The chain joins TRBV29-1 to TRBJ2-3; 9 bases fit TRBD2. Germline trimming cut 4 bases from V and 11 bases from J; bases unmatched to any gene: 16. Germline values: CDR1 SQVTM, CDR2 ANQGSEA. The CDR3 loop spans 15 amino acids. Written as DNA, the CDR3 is TGCAGCGTTGTATATCGCGGGAGGGCCGGAGTGGTGCAGTATTTT. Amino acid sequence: CSVVYRGRAGVVQYF.

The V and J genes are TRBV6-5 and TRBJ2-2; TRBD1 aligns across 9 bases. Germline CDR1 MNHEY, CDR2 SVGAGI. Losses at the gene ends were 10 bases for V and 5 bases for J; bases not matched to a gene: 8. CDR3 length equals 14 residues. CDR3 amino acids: CATARDRVTGELFF. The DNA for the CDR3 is TGTGCCACCGCCCGGGACAGGGTGACCGGGGAGCTGTTTTTT.

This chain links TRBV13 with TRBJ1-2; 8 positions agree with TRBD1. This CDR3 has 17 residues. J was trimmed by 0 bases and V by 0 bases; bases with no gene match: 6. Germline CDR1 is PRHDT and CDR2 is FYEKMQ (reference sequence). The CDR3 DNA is TGTGCCAGCAGCTTAGGCTTAAGACAGGGGTCTAACTATGGCTACACCTTC. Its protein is CASSLGLRQGSNYGYTF.

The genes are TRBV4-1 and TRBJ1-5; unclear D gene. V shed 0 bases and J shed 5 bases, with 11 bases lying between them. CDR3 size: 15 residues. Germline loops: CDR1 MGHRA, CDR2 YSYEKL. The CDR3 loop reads CASSQEPRGHQPQHF. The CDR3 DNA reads TGCGCCAGCAGCCAAGAGCCTCGCGGGCATCAGCCCCAGCATTTT.

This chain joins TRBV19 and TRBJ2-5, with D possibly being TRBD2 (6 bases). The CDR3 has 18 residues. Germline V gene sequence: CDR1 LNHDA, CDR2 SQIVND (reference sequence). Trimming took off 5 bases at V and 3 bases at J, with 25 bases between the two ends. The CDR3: CASSLGLRMPSIKETQYF. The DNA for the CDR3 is TGTGCCAGTAGTCTGGGACTTCGAATGCCCTCAATAAAAGAGACCCAGTACTTC.